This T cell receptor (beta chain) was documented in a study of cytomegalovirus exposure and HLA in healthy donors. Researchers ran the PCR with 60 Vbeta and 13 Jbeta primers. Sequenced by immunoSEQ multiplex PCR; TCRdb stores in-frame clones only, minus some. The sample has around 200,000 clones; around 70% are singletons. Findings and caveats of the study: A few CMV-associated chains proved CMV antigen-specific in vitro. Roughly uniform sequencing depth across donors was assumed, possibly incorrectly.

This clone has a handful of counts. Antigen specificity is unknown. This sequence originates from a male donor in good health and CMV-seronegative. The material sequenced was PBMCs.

Written as DNA, the CDR3 is TGTGCCATCAGTAGGGGGGACAGGGGAGATCAGCCCCAGCATTTT. Amino acid sequence: CAISRGDRGDQPQHF. The rearrangement uses TRBV10-3 and TRBJ1-5, with 10 nucleotides matching TRBD1. This CDR3 contains 15 residues. CDR1 is ENHRY, CDR2 SYGVKD, per germline. The J segment lost 5 bases and the V segment lost 5 bases, leaving 6 bases of the junction unmatched.